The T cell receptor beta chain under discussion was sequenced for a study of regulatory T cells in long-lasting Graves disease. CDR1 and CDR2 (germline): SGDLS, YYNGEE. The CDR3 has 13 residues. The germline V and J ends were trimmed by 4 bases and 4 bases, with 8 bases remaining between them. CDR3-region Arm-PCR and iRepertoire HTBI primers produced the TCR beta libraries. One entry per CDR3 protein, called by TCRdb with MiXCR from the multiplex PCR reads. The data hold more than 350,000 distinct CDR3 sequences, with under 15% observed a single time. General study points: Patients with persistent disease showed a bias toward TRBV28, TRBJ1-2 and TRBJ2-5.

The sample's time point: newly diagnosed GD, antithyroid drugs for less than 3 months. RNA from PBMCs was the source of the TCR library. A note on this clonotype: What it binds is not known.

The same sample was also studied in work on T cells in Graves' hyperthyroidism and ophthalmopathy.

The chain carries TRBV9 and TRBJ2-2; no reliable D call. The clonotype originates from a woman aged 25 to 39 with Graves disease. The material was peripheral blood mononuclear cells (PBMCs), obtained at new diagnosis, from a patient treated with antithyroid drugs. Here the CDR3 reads CASSPEITGELFF. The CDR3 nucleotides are TGTGCCAGCAGCCCTGAAATCACCGGGGAGCTGTTTTTT.